These 15 T cell receptor beta chains share one sample of origin, sequenced in a study of cytomegalovirus exposure and HLA in healthy donors. The primer mix had 60 Vbeta and 13 Jbeta primers. The method was immunoSEQ multiplex PCR; TCRdb's version includes in-frame clones alone and lacks a portion of them. The sample carries 200,000 to 250,000 clones, under 85% recorded once. Sequenced: PBMCs. The receptor source for this set is a woman aged 45-65 years in good health and CMV-seropositive.

For this clone: This CDR3 is also generated by other DNA sequences in the sample. The chain uses TRBV28 and TRBJ1-1; a possible D gene is TRBD1 (5 bases). There are 17 residues in the CDR3. Germline loops: CDR1 MDHEN, CDR2 SYDVKM. The V end lost 3 bases, the J end lost 9 bases, and 26 bases lay between the germline ends. CDR3 protein: CASSFGYGQGLGPQAFF. CDR3 bases: TGTGCCAGCAGTTTCGGGTATGGGCAGGGACTTGGCCCCCAAGCTTTCTTT.

The sample holds a few counts of this clone. The rearrangement joins TRBV6-1 to TRBJ1-1; possible D gene TRBD1, 5 bases. CDR1 and CDR2 (germline): MNHNS, SASEGT. The V gene lost 0 bases and the J gene lost 9 bases, with 11 bases spanning the gap. This CDR3 region has 13 residues. The CDR3 spells CASSEALTGQAFF. The CDR3 nucleotides read TGTGCCAGCAGTGAAGCGCTAACAGGCCAAGCTTTCTTT.

The chain has TRBV9 and TRBJ2-7, with TRBD2 as a possible D gene (5 bases). Germline V CDR1 and CDR2: SGDLS, YYNGEE. V lost 2 bases and J 1 base, leaving 10 bases between the germline ends. CDR3 length equals 14 residues. The CDR3 DNA reads as TGTGCCAGCAGCGTGTCTTCGGGATCCTACGAGCAGTACTTC. It specifies CASSVSSGSYEQYF.

The CDR3 nucleotides are TGTGCCAGCAGTCTGACAGGGAACGGAAACACCATATATTTT. Encoded protein: CASSLTGNGNTIYF. The J gene is TRBJ1-3, the V gene TRBV6-6; 7 bases match TRBD1. With V trimmed by 5 bases and J by 4 bases, 5 bases remained unmatched. CDR1 MNHNY and CDR2 SVGAGI come from the germline V gene (reference sequence). This CDR3 has 14 residues.

The chain employs TRBV19 and TRBJ2-5; tentatively, D is TRBD1 (6 bases). The germline CDR1 and CDR2 sequences are LNHDA and SQIVND (reference sequence). Trimming pared 4 bases from V and 2 bases from J, leaving 17 bases between. CDR3 length: 16 amino acids. The CDR3 protein is CASSKKATGIQETQYF. The CDR3, as DNA: TGTGCCAGTAGTAAAAAAGCGACAGGCATACAAGAGACCCAGTACTTC.

The chain combines TRBV5-1 with TRBJ1-5, with D uncertain. Trimming removed 7 bases at V and 5 bases at J, with 13 bases between. Germline V CDR1 and CDR2: SGHRS, YFSETQ. The CDR3 runs to 13 residues. CDR3 amino acids: CASRLRVDQPQHF. Written as DNA, the CDR3 is TGCGCCAGCCGTTTGAGGGTTGATCAGCCCCAGCATTTT.

This clone was recorded only once. The CDR3 DNA is TGTGCCAGCAGTGAACTTAGCGGGGGGGCCTTCTCCTACAATGAGCAGTTCTTC. Its protein is CASSELSGGAFSYNEQFF. The V gene is TRBV6-4, the J gene TRBJ2-1, with 11 bases aligning to TRBD2. CDR1 is MRHNA and CDR2 is SNTAGT in the germline V gene. The CDR3 has 18 residues. V lost 3 bases to trimming and J lost 0 bases; unmatched junction nucleotides: 7.

This chain joins TRBV28 and TRBJ2-5; unclear D gene. The CDR3 extends over 14 amino acids. The V gene's germline CDR1 is MDHEN and CDR2 SYDVKM. V was shortened by 6 bases and J by 5 bases, with 16 bases between the two germline ends. The CDR3 spells CASSPGTFSETQYF. CDR3 DNA: TGTGCCAGCAGCCCAGGCACATTCAGCGAGACCCAGTACTTC.

V is TRBV14 and J is TRBJ1-1; TRBD1 matches 7 bases. The V segment lost 2 bases and the J segment 4 bases; nucleotides outside the gene matches: 10. The V gene's germline CDR1 is SGHDN and CDR2 FVKESK. This CDR3 region has 16 residues. CDR3 amino acids: CASSQLTGTVGTEAFF. In DNA form, the CDR3 reads TGTGCCAGCAGCCAATTGACAGGGACGGTGGGCACTGAAGCTTTCTTT.

This clone appeared a single time. V usage is TRBV28 and J usage is TRBJ2-5; D perhaps matches TRBD2 (5 bases). Germline lookup yields CDR1 MDHEN and CDR2 SYDVKM. The CDR3 is 15 amino acids. V lost 3 bases, J lost 1 base, and 12 bases lay in between. CDR3 amino acids: CASSFRRQPQETQYF. CDR3 DNA: TGTGCCAGCAGTTTTAGGAGGCAGCCCCAAGAGACCCAGTACTTC. Complete variable domain (other parts from reference TRBV28 and TRBJ2-5): DVKVTQSSRYLVKRTGEKVFLECVQDMDHENMFWYRQDPGLGLRLIYFSYDVKMKEKGDIPEGYSVSREKKERFSLILESASTNQTSMYLCASSFRRQPQETQYFGPGTRLLVL.

A single count supports this clone. The chain couples TRBV20-1 to TRBJ2-1; D is perhaps TRBD2 (5 bases). The germline gives CDR1 DFQATT, CDR2 SNEGSKA (reference sequence). The V gene lost 0 bases and the J gene lost 8 bases, with 5 bases spanning the gap. This CDR3 region has 11 residues. The CDR3 region has the DNA TGCAGTGCTAGAGACGGGGATGAGCAGTTCTTC. Its translation: CSARDGDEQFF.

The rearrangement joins TRBV28 to TRBJ1-2; tentative D call: TRBD1 (6 bases). The germline gives CDR1 MDHEN, CDR2 SYDVKM. Trimming left V 5 bases short and J 4 bases short, with 17 bases between. The CDR3 is 15 residues long. CDR3 sequence reads: CASSPLRQALYGYTF. The CDR3 DNA reads as TGTGCCAGCAGTCCCCTGAGACAGGCGCTCTATGGCTACACCTTC.

This clone was recorded only once. The chain recombines TRBV7-2 with TRBJ1-5, with D possibly TRBD1 on 5 matching bases. The germline V gene encodes CDR1 SGHTA and CDR2 FQGNSA. The CDR3 length is 16 residues. Between the trimmed V and J ends, which lost 1 base and 6 bases, there was a span of 16 bases. The CDR3 reads CASSLVGLGAGQPQHF. The CDR3 DNA is TGTGCCAGCAGCTTAGTGGGCTTAGGGGCCGGTCAGCCCCAGCATTTT.

CDR3 region: CASSTAPFHYTQYF. The CDR3, as DNA: TGCGCTAGCTCGACAGCCCCATTCCATTATACGCAGTATTTT. This sequence joins TRBV4-3 and TRBJ2-3, with D tentatively TRBD1 (5 bases). From germline, CDR1 is LGHNA and CDR2 YSLEER. The CDR3 consists of 14 residues.

The CDR3 loop is CASSPDRGSTGELFF. In DNA, the CDR3 is TGTGCCAGCAGCCCTGACAGGGGTTCGACCGGGGAGCTGTTTTTT. The chain links TRBV6-5 to TRBJ2-2; 8 bases fit TRBD1. J gave up 5 bases and V 6 bases, and 8 bases lay outside the gene matches. CDR1 and CDR2 (germline): MNHEY, SVGAGI. This CDR3 is built from 15 residues.